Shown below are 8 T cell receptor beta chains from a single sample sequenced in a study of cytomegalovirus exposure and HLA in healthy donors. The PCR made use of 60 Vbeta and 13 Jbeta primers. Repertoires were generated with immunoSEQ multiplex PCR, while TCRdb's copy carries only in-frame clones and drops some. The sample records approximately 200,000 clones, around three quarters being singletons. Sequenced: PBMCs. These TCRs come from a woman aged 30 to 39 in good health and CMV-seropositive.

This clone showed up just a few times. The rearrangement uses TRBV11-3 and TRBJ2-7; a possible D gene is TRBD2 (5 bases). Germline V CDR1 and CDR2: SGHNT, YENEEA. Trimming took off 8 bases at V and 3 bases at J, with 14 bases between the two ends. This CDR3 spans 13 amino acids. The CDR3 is CASRRGLGYEQYF. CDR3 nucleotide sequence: TGTGCCAGCCGCCGTGGACTCGGCTACGAGCAGTACTTC.

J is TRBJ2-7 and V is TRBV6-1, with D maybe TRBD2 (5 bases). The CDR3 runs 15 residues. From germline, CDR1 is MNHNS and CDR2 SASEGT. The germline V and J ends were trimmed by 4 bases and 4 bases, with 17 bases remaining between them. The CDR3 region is CASSGSSGRTYEQYF. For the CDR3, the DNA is TGTGCCAGCAGTGGATCTTCTGGGAGAACTTACGAGCAGTACTTC.

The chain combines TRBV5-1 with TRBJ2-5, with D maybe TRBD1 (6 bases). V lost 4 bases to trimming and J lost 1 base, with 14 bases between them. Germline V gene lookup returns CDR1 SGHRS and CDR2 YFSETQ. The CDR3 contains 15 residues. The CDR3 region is CASSAPDRTQETQYF. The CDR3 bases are TGCGCCAGCAGCGCCCCTGACAGGACCCAAGAGACCCAGTACTTC.

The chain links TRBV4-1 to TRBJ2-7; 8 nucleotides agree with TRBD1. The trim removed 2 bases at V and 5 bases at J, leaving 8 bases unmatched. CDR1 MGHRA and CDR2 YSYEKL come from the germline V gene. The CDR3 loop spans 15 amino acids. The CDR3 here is CASSQTGQGGNEQYF. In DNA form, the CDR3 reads TGCGCCAGCAGCCAAACTGGACAGGGTGGCAACGAGCAGTACTTC.

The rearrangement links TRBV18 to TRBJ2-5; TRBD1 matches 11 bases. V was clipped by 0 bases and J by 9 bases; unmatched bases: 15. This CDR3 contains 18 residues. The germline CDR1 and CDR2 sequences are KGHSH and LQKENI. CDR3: CASSPPSGGQGAPGAQYF. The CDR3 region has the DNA TGTGCCAGCTCACCACCGTCGGGTGGACAGGGGGCGCCAGGGGCCCAGTACTTC.

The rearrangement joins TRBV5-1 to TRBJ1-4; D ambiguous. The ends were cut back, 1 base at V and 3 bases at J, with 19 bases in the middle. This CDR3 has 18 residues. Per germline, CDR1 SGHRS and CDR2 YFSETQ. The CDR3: CASSLKPGLNVPNEKLFF. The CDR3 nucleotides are TGCGCCAGCAGCTTGAAGCCTGGTTTAAACGTACCTAATGAAAAACTGTTTTTT.

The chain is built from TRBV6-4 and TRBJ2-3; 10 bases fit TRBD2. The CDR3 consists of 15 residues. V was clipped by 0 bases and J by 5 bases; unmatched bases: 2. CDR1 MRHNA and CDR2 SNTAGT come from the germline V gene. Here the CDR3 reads CASSDSAGGLDTQYF. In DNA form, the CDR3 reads TGTGCCAGCAGTGACTCAGCGGGAGGGCTAGATACGCAGTATTTT.

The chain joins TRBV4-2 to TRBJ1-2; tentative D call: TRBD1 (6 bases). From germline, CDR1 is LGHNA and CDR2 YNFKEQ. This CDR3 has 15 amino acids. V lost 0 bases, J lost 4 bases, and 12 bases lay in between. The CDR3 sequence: CASSQEGGQRYGYTF. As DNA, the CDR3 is TGTGCCAGCAGCCAAGAAGGTGGACAGCGCTATGGCTACACCTTC.